Presented here are 16 T cell receptor beta chains from one specimen sequenced in a study of regulatory T cells in long-lasting Graves disease. Assembly of TCR beta libraries relied on iRepertoire HTBI primers together with Arm-PCR of CDR3 regions. Via MiXCR, TCRdb re-called the multiplex PCR reads, giving one row per CDR3 protein. This table holds around 250,000 distinct CDR3 sequences, more than 15% found once. Time point given: newly diagnosed GD, antithyroid drugs for less than 3 months. Scientists built the TCR library using RNA that was extracted from PBMCs. These data were also filed under a second study, of T cells in Graves' hyperthyroidism and ophthalmopathy.

The sequenced sample was peripheral blood mononuclear cells (PBMCs), obtained at new diagnosis, from a patient treated with antithyroid drugs. Source of these receptors: a woman under 40 with Graves disease.

The table lists this clonotype with many counts. CDR3 loop: CASVRVNYGYTF. In nucleotides, the CDR3 is TGTGCTTCAGTTCGGGTTAACTATGGCTACACCTTC. The chain is built from TRBV12-5 and TRBJ1-2; D call uncertain. Between the trimmed V and J ends, which lost 11 bases and 1 base, there was a span of 11 bases. This CDR3 is 12 amino acids long. Germline assignment: CDR1 LGHNT and CDR2 FRNRAP.

This clonotype was counted ten times or more. The V call is TRBV2, the J call TRBJ2-1; a possible D gene is TRBD2 (7 bases). Germline CDR1 is SNHLY and CDR2 is FYNNEI. V was shortened by 5 bases and J by 8 bases, with 16 bases between the two germline ends. CDR3 length: 14 amino acids. CDR3 in DNA: TGTGCCAGCAGTCCCCCCCGGGGGGCCGATGAGCAGTTCTTC. This gives the protein CASSPPRGADEQFF.

At least ten counts were recorded for this clonotype. The rearrangement links TRBV3-1 to TRBJ2-1; TRBD2 matches 7 bases. Germline V gives CDR1 LGHDT, CDR2 YNNKEL (reference sequence). J was trimmed by 14 bases and V by 0 bases; bases with no gene match: 7. The CDR3 loop spans 13 amino acids. CDR3 sequence (DNA): TGTGCCAGCAGCCAAGATCGGGGGGTCGAGGAGTTCTTC. As protein: CASSQDRGVEEFF.

This clonotype was counted many times. The chain links TRBV5-5 to TRBJ1-4; 7 bases map to TRBD1. J lost 8 bases, V lost 3 bases, and 7 bases had no gene match. The length of the CDR3 is 14 residues. Germline assignment: CDR1 SGHKS and CDR2 YYEKEE (reference sequence). CDR3 sequence reads: CASSSGTAGEKLFF. Written as DNA, the CDR3 is TGTGCCAGCAGCTCCGGGACAGCAGGGGAAAAACTGTTTTTT. Based on the CDR3 plus reference TRBV5-5 and TRBJ1-4, the full variable domain is DAGVTQSPTHLIKTRGQQVTLRCSPISGHKSVSWYQQVLGQGPQFIFQYYEKEERGRGNFPDRFSARQFPNYSSELNVNALLLGDSALYLCASSSGTAGEKLFFGSGTQLSVL.

The sample holds many counts of this clonotype. The rearrangement uses TRBV20-1 and TRBJ1-6, with a possible D match to TRBD1 (6 bases). This CDR3 is 13 amino acids long. With 2 bases removed from V and 6 bases from J, the gap between germline ends came to 8 bases. Germline CDR1 and CDR2: DFQATT and SNEGSKA (reference sequence). CDR3 residues: CSARQGLNSPLHF. CDR3 DNA sequence: TGCAGTGCTAGACAGGGGCTTAATTCACCCCTCCACTTT.

CDR3 in DNA: TGTGCCAGCAGCTATCAATGGACAGGGCTCGACGAGCAGTACTTC. Its translation: CASSYQWTGLDEQYF. The rearrangement joins TRBV7-8 to TRBJ2-7; 8 bases are shared with TRBD1. Germline assignment: CDR1 SGHVS and CDR2 FQNEAQ. CDR3 length: 15 residues. V shed 4 bases, J shed 5 bases, and the junction held 10 bases outside the gene matches.

Many counts were recorded for this clonotype. The rearrangement links TRBV6-1 to TRBJ1-4; 9 positions agree with TRBD1. The CDR3 consists of 16 residues. The V segment lost 6 bases and the J segment 7 bases; nucleotides outside the gene matches: 12. CDR1 is MNHNS, CDR2 SASEGT, per germline. CDR3 in amino acids: CASSRGGQGMSEKLFF. The DNA of the CDR3 is TGTGCCAGCAGCCGAGGGGGACAGGGAATGTCTGAAAAACTGTTTTTT.

At least ten counts were recorded for this clonotype. This rearrangement joins TRBV3-1 to TRBJ1-2; unclear D gene. This CDR3 region has 13 residues. Trimming pared 0 bases from V and 0 bases from J, leaving 2 bases between. The germline V gene encodes CDR1 LGHDT and CDR2 YNNKEL (reference sequence). Written as DNA, the CDR3 is TGTGCCAGCAGCCAAGAATCTAACTATGGCTACACCTTC. It codes for CASSQESNYGYTF.

Of note for this clonotype: A read error is the likely source, as a far larger clone sits one nucleotide away. The V and J genes are TRBV10-3 and TRBJ1-1, with D perhaps matching TRBD1 (6 bases). The CDR3 covers 14 residues. V was clipped by 3 bases and J by 1 base, with 9 bases between them. In germline, CDR1 is ENHRY, CDR2 SYGVKD. This CDR3 is CAISEQGTNTEAFF. CDR3 nucleotide sequence: TGTGCCATCAGTGAACAGGGTACGAACACTGAAGCTTTCTTT.

In its sample, this clonotype was seen many times. The J gene is TRBJ1-2, the V gene TRBV5-6, with D tentatively TRBD1 (6 bases). V lost 7 bases to trimming and J lost 2 bases, with 9 bases between them. The germline CDR1 and CDR2 sequences are SGHDT and YYEEEE. The CDR3 totals 12 residues. As DNA, the CDR3 is TGTGCCAGCGTTCAGGGGAACTATGGCTACACCTTC. It is translated as CASVQGNYGYTF.

This clonotype has just a few counts. This sequence joins TRBV7-3 and TRBJ1-6; D not resolved. Between the trimmed V and J ends, which lost 8 bases and 8 bases, there was a span of 10 bases. Germline lookup yields CDR1 SGHTA and CDR2 FQGTGA. This CDR3 has 12 amino acids. This CDR3 reads CASEPGDSPLHF. The CDR3 DNA is TGTGCCAGCGAGCCCGGTGATTCACCCCTCCACTTT.

This clonotype was seen a few times. The rearrangement links TRBV27 to TRBJ2-3; no firm D call. Trimming took off 8 bases at V and 5 bases at J, with 20 bases between the two ends. Germline CDR1 is MNHEY and CDR2 is SMNVEV (reference sequence). CDR3 length: 15 amino acids. DNA for the CDR3: TGTGCCAGCCTGAGTTATTACGGGTCTGGAGATACGCAGTATTTT. Amino acid sequence: CASLSYYGSGDTQYF.

This clonotype was counted at least ten times. In DNA form, the CDR3 reads TGCAGTGCTAGAGATAAAGGGGAAGACACCGGGGAGCTGTTTTTT. This codes for CSARDKGEDTGELFF. The chain uses TRBV20-1 and TRBJ2-2; D possibly corresponds to TRBD1 (5 bases). Trimming removed 0 bases at V and 3 bases at J, with 11 bases between. CDR3 length equals 15 residues. Germline CDR1 and CDR2: DFQATT and SNEGSKA (reference sequence).

This clonotype has a count of ten or more. The CDR3 region is CSARADSEPSDTQYF. The DNA of the CDR3 is TGCAGTGCTAGAGCCGACAGCGAACCGTCGGATACGCAGTATTTT. The chain uses TRBV20-1 and TRBJ2-3; D is possibly TRBD1 (5 bases). Deletions cut 1 base from V and 6 bases from J, with 17 bases between. Germline CDR1 DFQATT, CDR2 SNEGSKA (reference sequence). CDR3 size: 15 residues.

The V gene is TRBV3-1, the J gene TRBJ1-2; D is possibly TRBD1 (5 bases). The CDR3 has 15 residues. The germline V gene has CDR1 LGHDT and CDR2 YNNKEL (reference sequence). V was cut by 1 base and J by 8 bases, with 17 bases left in between. The CDR3 here is CASSQVLGVSRGYTF. CDR3 nucleotides: TGTGCCAGCAGCCAAGTTTTGGGGGTATCGAGGGGCTACACCTTC.

This clonotype occurred many times. The J gene is TRBJ2-1, the V gene TRBV12-3 or TRBV12-4, with no clear D. The CDR3 covers 10 residues. V was clipped by 8 bases and J by 5 bases, with 4 bases between them. The DNA for the CDR3 is TGTGCCAGCGGGGACAATGAGCAGTTCTTC. It is translated as CASGDNEQFF.